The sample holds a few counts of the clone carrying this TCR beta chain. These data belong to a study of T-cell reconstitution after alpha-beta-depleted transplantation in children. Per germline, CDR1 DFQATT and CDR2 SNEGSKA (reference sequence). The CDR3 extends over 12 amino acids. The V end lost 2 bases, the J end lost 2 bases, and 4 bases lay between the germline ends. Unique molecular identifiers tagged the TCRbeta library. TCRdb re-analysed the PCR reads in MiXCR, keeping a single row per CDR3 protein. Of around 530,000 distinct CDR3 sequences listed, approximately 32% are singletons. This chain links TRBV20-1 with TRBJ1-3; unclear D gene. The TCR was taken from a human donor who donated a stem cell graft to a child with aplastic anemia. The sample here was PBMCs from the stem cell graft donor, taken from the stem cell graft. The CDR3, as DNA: TGCAGTGCTAGACGGCCTGGAAACACCATATATTTT. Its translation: CSARRPGNTIYF.